What follows describes a single T cell receptor beta chain. Its antigen is still unknown. This sample is part of a study of human CD8 memory T cell subsets. Overall study findings and caveats: A similarly high level of diversity characterized stem-like memory and precursor exhausted T cells, unlike effector memory cells. Only minimal overlap was seen between the stem-like memory and the precursor exhausted T cell repertoires. Beta chains alone were the T cell receptor chains sequenced in the study.

TCR beta libraries were made by UMI-labeled 5' RACE. TCRdb reanalyzed the 5' RACE reads, giving one entry per CDR3 protein sequence and no DNA. The data include around 7,500 distinct CDR3 sequences; the top ten clones carry 21%. Germline CDR1 SGDLS, CDR2 YYNGEE. This CDR3 is 17 amino acids long. Extraction drew RNA from duplicate vials of 150,000 sorted CD8+ T cells for each subset. The sample consisted of CD8+ T cells from PBMCs. This chain joins TRBV9 and TRBJ2-3; TCRdb's D call of TRBD2 is untestable without DNA. The receptor was derived from a human donor in good health. CDR3 region: CASSDDLTGGTADTQYF.